These T cell receptor beta chains were read from a single sample in a study of T cells after yellow fever vaccination. MiXCR was run by TCRdb on the 5' RACE reads, yielding one entry per CDR3 protein. The profile covers roughly 310,000 distinct CDR3 sequences, with roughly 8.7% appearing a single time and roughly 17% taken by the ten largest. The material sequenced was PBMCs, taken on the day of the first yellow fever vaccination. These TCRs come from a man aged 18 to 30 who received the YFV17D yellow fever vaccine. Each CDR3 is given with its conserved first and last residue. The D gene is left open where the match is weak. Part of the rows lack a size; the others show once, few, many or a class for expanded clones.

CDR3 protein: CASSFGQGYHSGANVLTF; CDR3 DNA: TGTGCCAGCAGTTTCGGACAGGGCTATCATTCTGGGGCCAACGTCCTGACTTTC; D gene: TRBD1; J gene: TRBJ2-6; V gene: TRBV27; clone size: few
CDR3 protein: CASSFRTSGGDTQYF; CDR3 DNA: TGTGCCAGCAGCTTCAGGACTAGCGGGGGGGATACGCAGTATTTT; D gene: TRBD2; J gene: TRBJ2-3; V gene: TRBV7-6; clone size: .
CDR3 protein: CASSPLTTDTQYF; CDR3 DNA: TGTGCCAGCAGCCCCCTTACAACAGATACGCAGTATTTT; D gene: .; J gene: TRBJ2-3; V gene: TRBV7-2; clone size: .
CDR3 protein: CASSTGGSGGGTQYF; CDR3 DNA: TGTGCCAGCAGCACTGGGGGTAGCGGGGGTGGTACGCAGTATTTT; D gene: TRBD2; J gene: TRBJ2-3; V gene: TRBV6-1; clone size: few
CDR3 protein: CASSLGLRGVMNTEAFF; CDR3 DNA: TGCGCCAGCAGCTTGGGACTTCGAGGGGTAATGAACACTGAAGCTTTCTTT; D gene: .; J gene: TRBJ1-1; V gene: TRBV5-1; clone size: .
CDR3 protein: CASSPRDGVQETQYF; CDR3 DNA: TGTGCCAGCAGCCCCCGGGACGGGGTCCAAGAGACCCAGTACTTC; D gene: .; J gene: TRBJ2-5; V gene: TRBV3-1; clone size: .
CDR3 protein: CASSPNGQSNYGYTF; CDR3 DNA: TGTGCCAGCAGTCCCAACGGACAGTCTAACTATGGCTACACCTTC; D gene: .; J gene: TRBJ1-2; V gene: TRBV6-1; clone size: .
CDR3 protein: CSAWGRGADNQPQHF; CDR3 DNA: TGCAGTGCATGGGGGCGGGGGGCGGATAATCAGCCCCAGCATTTT; D gene: .; J gene: TRBJ1-5; V gene: TRBV20-1; clone size: few
CDR3 protein: CASSFLGGTGLANYGYTF; CDR3 DNA: TGTGCCAGCAGTTTCTTAGGGGGGACAGGCCTAGCTAACTATGGCTACACCTTC; D gene: TRBD1; J gene: TRBJ1-2; V gene: TRBV6-5; clone size: .
CDR3 protein: CASSLVVTGGEQFF; CDR3 DNA: TGTGCCAGCAGCCTCGTCGTCACGGGGGGGGAGCAGTTCTTC; D gene: TRBD2; J gene: TRBJ2-1; V gene: TRBV7-8; clone size: .
CDR3 protein: CASSLATGIRRSRYF; CDR3 DNA: TGTGCCAGCAGTTTAGCCACAGGGATACGACGTAGCAGGTACTTC; D gene: .; J gene: TRBJ2-7; V gene: TRBV12-3/TRBV12-4; clone size: .
CDR3 protein: CASSGADATEAFF; CDR3 DNA: TGTGCCAGCAGCGGGGCAGATGCGACTGAAGCTTTCTTT; D gene: .; J gene: TRBJ1-1; V gene: TRBV9; clone size: .
CDR3 protein: CASSRERNSYEQYF; CDR3 DNA: TGTGCCAGCAGCAGGGAGCGGAACTCCTACGAGCAGTACTTC; D gene: .; J gene: TRBJ2-7; V gene: TRBV12-3/TRBV12-4; clone size: many
CDR3 protein: CASSLEASDEQYF; CDR3 DNA: TGCGCCAGCAGCTTGGAGGCTAGCGACGAGCAGTACTTC; D gene: .; J gene: TRBJ2-7; V gene: TRBV5-1; clone size: .
CDR3 protein: CASSFVRSTDTQYF; CDR3 DNA: TGTGCCAGCAGCTTTGTCCGGAGCACAGATACGCAGTATTTT; D gene: .; J gene: TRBJ2-3; V gene: TRBV7-8; clone size: few
CDR3 protein: CASAGPLSYNEQFF; CDR3 DNA: TGTGCTAGTGCCGGACCCCTCTCCTACAATGAGCAGTTCTTC; D gene: .; J gene: TRBJ2-1; V gene: TRBV12-5; clone size: few
CDR3 protein: CASSPPGIGELFF; CDR3 DNA: TGTGCCAGCAGCCCCCCGGGGATCGGGGAGCTGTTTTTT; D gene: .; J gene: TRBJ2-2; V gene: TRBV7-9; clone size: few
CDR3 protein: CASRLGQEAYGYTF; CDR3 DNA: TGTGCCAGCAGGCTGGGACAGGAAGCCTATGGCTACACCTTC; D gene: TRBD1; J gene: TRBJ1-2; V gene: TRBV2; clone size: few